The 32 T cell receptor beta chains below all came from one sample that was sequenced in a study of spatial heterogeneity in lung cancer. General study points: Mutation counts in tumors were tracked by counts of expanded intratumoral alpha and beta TCRs.

Their antigens are not known. Time point specified: sample taken at primary tumor resection. A single record per CDR3 protein comes from TCRdb applying MiXCR to the 5' RACE reads. There are some 11,000 distinct CDR3 sequences in the sample; 4% to 6.5% occur only once, and 9.5% to 15% lies in the top ten. This sample comprised lung tumor tissue, obtained at surgery. The receptors originated from a male donor with early-stage non-small cell lung cancer.

This clonotype was observed a few times. In a library made to pick up alpha chains, this beta chain is a stray read with a size that means little. The chain links TRBV7-6 to TRBJ1-2; D unresolved. The CDR3 has 13 amino acids. Trimming shortened V by 5 bases and J by 1 base, and 8 bases separated the two germline ends. Germline lookup yields CDR1 SGHVS and CDR2 FNYEAQ. CDR3 residues: CASSPWGNYGYTF. CDR3 sequence (DNA): TGTGCCAGCAGCCCCTGGGGTAACTATGGCTACACCTTC.

This clonotype was detected many times. Because this beta chain is a stray read in a library intended to capture alpha chains, its abundance should not be given much weight. J is TRBJ1-3 and V is TRBV2, with D hard to call. Germline assignment: CDR1 SNHLY and CDR2 FYNNEI. The germline V and J ends were trimmed by 3 bases and 0 bases, with 12 bases remaining between them. This CDR3 has 16 amino acids. In nucleotides, the CDR3 is TGTGCCAGCAGTGACCAGCCGAGAAGCTCTGGAAACACCATATATTTT. Encoded protein: CASSDQPRSSGNTIYF.

This clonotype was found a few times. A library prepared for alpha chains yielded this beta chain as an off-target read; its size is of little meaning. The CDR3 region is CASSFNRGIGTQYF. The CDR3, as DNA: TGTGCCAGCAGCTTTAACAGGGGGATTGGGACCCAGTACTTC. The chain joins TRBV13 to TRBJ2-5; 8 bases align to TRBD1. This CDR3 spans 14 amino acids. The germline V gene has CDR1 PRHDT and CDR2 FYEKMQ (reference sequence). The trim removed 3 bases at V and 7 bases at J, leaving 7 bases unmatched.

This clonotype showed up many times. The library was designed around alpha chains, so this beta chain is a stray read whose abundance carries little weight. This chain uses TRBV29-1 with TRBJ1-2, with a possible D match to TRBD1 (5 bases). CDR1 is SQVTM, CDR2 ANQGSEA, per germline. Trimming took 4 bases from V and 1 from J, leaving 16 bases between them. The length of the CDR3 is 15 residues. This chain's CDR3 is CSVADGSGFNYGYTF. CDR3 sequence (DNA): TGCAGCGTTGCTGATGGGTCAGGGTTTAACTATGGCTACACCTTC.

Points on this clonotype: Since the library was made to target alpha chains, this beta chain is a stray read and its abundance is not meaningful. The V call is TRBV5-1, the J call TRBJ1-2; D gene unclear. Germline assignment: CDR1 SGHRS and CDR2 YFSETQ. The V and J ends lost 4 bases and 7 bases respectively, with 14 bases between them. This CDR3 is built from 13 residues. The chain's CDR3 is CASSPGGVAGYTF. Written as DNA, the CDR3 is TGCGCCAGCAGCCCCGGTGGGGTGGCTGGCTACACCTTC.

By proportion, this clonotype is medium-sized (0.01 to 0.1%). This beta chain is a stray read from a library made for alpha chains; its abundance is not meaningful. The V and J genes are TRBV9 and TRBJ1-1, with 7 nucleotides matching TRBD1. CDR1 is SGDLS, CDR2 YYNGEE, per germline. Unmatched junction bases numbered 16, after V lost 0 bases and J lost 2 bases. The CDR3 runs to 19 residues. CDR3 loop: CASSVAPTGYHTLNTEAFF. The CDR3 DNA reads TGTGCCAGCAGCGTAGCTCCGACAGGGTACCATACGTTAAACACTGAAGCTTTCTTT.

This clonotype was counted many times. This beta chain is off target for a library built for alpha chains, so its abundance means little. V gene TRBV5-1 combines with J gene TRBJ2-1; D ambiguous. The germline CDR1 and CDR2 sequences are SGHRS and YFSETQ. The V gene lost 3 bases and the J gene lost 6 bases, with 7 bases spanning the gap. This CDR3 has 12 residues. The CDR3 sequence: CASSWKGNEQFF. The CDR3 DNA follows: TGCGCCAGCAGCTGGAAGGGCAATGAGCAGTTCTTC. Full variable domain (missing parts from reference TRBV5-1 and TRBJ2-1): KAGVTQTPRYLIKTRGQQVTLSCSPISGHRSVSWYQQTPGQGLQFLFEYFSETQRNKGNFPGRFSGRQFSNSRSEMNVSTLELGDSALYLCASSWKGNEQFFGPGTRLTVL.

This clonotype was seen ten or more times. A library made for alpha chains picked up this beta chain off target, so its size means little. This chain joins TRBV20-1 and TRBJ1-6; no clear D gene. From germline, CDR1 is DFQATT and CDR2 SNEGSKA (reference sequence). This CDR3 spans 15 amino acids. Deletions cut 0 bases from V and 13 bases from J, with 19 bases between. CDR3: CSARDPPGYYPPLHF. The CDR3 region has the DNA TGCAGTGCTAGAGATCCCCCCGGTTATTATCCGCCCCTCCACTTT.

This clonotype has just a few counts. This beta chain represents an off-target read in a library built for alpha chains; its size is of limited meaning. The V gene is TRBV14, the J gene TRBJ1-1; 10 bases fit TRBD1. The junction had 4 bases not matched to a gene; V was cut back by 2 bases and J by 1 base. The CDR3 is 16 amino acids. Germline-derived CDR1 and CDR2 are SGHDN and FVKESK. The CDR3 is CASSQPGQGWNTEAFF. In nucleotides, the CDR3 is TGTGCCAGCAGCCAACCGGGACAGGGGTGGAACACTGAAGCTTTCTTT.

At least ten counts were recorded for this clonotype. In a library made to pick up alpha chains, this beta chain is a stray read with a size that means little. The chain recombines TRBV2 with TRBJ2-4; 10 bases agree with TRBD1. This CDR3 contains 15 residues. The germline V gene has CDR1 SNHLY and CDR2 FYNNEI. The junction had 7 bases not matched to a gene; V was cut back by 4 bases and J by 7 bases. The CDR3: CASSGRGTGENIQYF. DNA of the CDR3: TGTGCCAGCAGTGGGAGGGGGACAGGGGAGAACATTCAGTACTTC.

This clonotype was seen at least ten times. This beta chain is a stray sequence in a library constructed for alpha chains; its clone size is not meaningful. V is TRBV7-2 and J is TRBJ2-2, with D maybe TRBD2 (5 bases). There are 15 residues in the CDR3. Trimming stripped 2 bases from V and 1 base from J, with 8 bases between. Germline-derived CDR1 and CDR2 are SGHTA and FQGNSA. CDR3 amino acids: CASSLRTRNTGELFF. DNA of the CDR3: TGTGCCAGCAGCTTAAGAACTAGGAACACCGGGGAGCTGTTTTTT.

As for this clonotype: This beta chain turned up in a library designed for alpha chains; as an off-target read, its abundance says little. This rearrangement joins TRBV6-1 to TRBJ2-3; possible D gene TRBD2, 6 bases. Trimming took off 8 bases at V and 2 bases at J, with 11 bases between the two ends. The CDR3 loop spans 13 amino acids. The germline V gene encodes CDR1 MNHNS and CDR2 SASEGT. CDR3 in amino acids: CASRDSNTDTQYF. CDR3 nucleotides: TGTGCCAGCCGGGACTCTAACACAGATACGCAGTATTTT.

This clonotype was recorded at least ten times. The library was prepared for alpha chains; this beta chain is a stray read, so its frequency means little. The chain recombines TRBV7-9 with TRBJ1-2; D is possibly TRBD1 (5 bases). Trimming took off 5 bases at V and 4 bases at J, with 17 bases between the two ends. The germline CDR1 and CDR2 sequences are SEHNR and FQNEAQ (reference sequence). The CDR3 totals 15 residues. The CDR3 coding sequence is TGTGCCAGCAGCCAAGGACAAATGAACGCCTATGGCTACACCTTC. Its protein is CASSQGQMNAYGYTF.

In its sample, this clonotype ranks as medium-sized. This beta chain appears as a stray read in a library generated for alpha chains; its size is not informative. The CDR3 nucleotides are TGTGCCAGCAGCCTCCTCCCAGACAGAAGATCCGAGCAGTACTTC. Amino acids: CASSLLPDRRSEQYF. The gene calls are TRBV14 and TRBJ2-7; maybe TRBD1 (5 bases). CDR3 length: 15 amino acids. Deletions cut 4 bases from V and 6 bases from J, with 19 bases between. Germline CDR1 reads SGHDN; CDR2 reads FVKESK.

For this clonotype: Being off target in a library aimed at alpha chains, this beta chain has a size of little meaning. V and J are TRBV5-1 and TRBJ2-7; TRBD1 aligns across 7 bases. Germline CDR1 SGHRS, CDR2 YFSETQ. The CDR3 covers 18 residues. Trimming removed 2 bases from V and 0 bases from J; junction bases left unmatched: 14. The CDR3 DNA reads TGCGCCAGCAGCTTTTCGACAGGGAGCCCCTTGAGCTCCTACGAGCAGTACTTC. This translates into CASSFSTGSPLSSYEQYF.

This clonotype was observed at least ten times. In a library made to pick up alpha chains, this beta chain is a stray read with a size that means little. The rearrangement joins TRBV19 to TRBJ2-2; 13 bases line up with TRBD2. V gave up 2 bases and J gave up 4 bases; unmatched junction bases: 16. The CDR3 totals 21 residues. Germline V CDR1 and CDR2: LNHDA, SQIVND (reference sequence). The CDR3 DNA is TGTGCCAGTAGTATACTAGGCCAACTAGCGGGGGGGCGTACGATCACCGGGGAGCTGTTTTTT. As protein: CASSILGQLAGGRTITGELFF.

The table lists this clonotype with many counts. This beta chain turned up in a library designed for alpha chains; as an off-target read, its abundance says little. This chain uses TRBV29-1 with TRBJ2-1; the D gene is possibly TRBD2 (6 bases). Trimming took off 1 base at V and 8 bases at J, with 12 bases between the two ends. The V gene's germline CDR1 is SQVTM and CDR2 ANQGSEA. The CDR3 has 13 amino acids. The CDR3 DNA sequence: TGCAGCGTTGAAGGTCGACTAGAATATGAGCAGTTCTTC. This encodes CSVEGRLEYEQFF.

Comments on this clonotype: This beta chain turned up in a library designed for alpha chains; as an off-target read, its abundance says little. The chain employs TRBV5-6 and TRBJ1-1, with 7 bases aligning to TRBD1. The CDR3 extends over 13 amino acids. V was clipped by 2 bases and J by 12 bases; unmatched bases: 10. Germline lookup yields CDR1 SGHDT and CDR2 YYEEEE. DNA of the CDR3: TGTGCCAGCAGCTTACCGCGACAGGGTGGATCTTTCTTT. It codes for CASSLPRQGGSFF.

This clonotype was picked up many times. Little can be read into the size of this beta chain, an off-target read in a library designed for alpha chains. The genes are TRBV5-1 and TRBJ2-6; no clear D. The V end lost 0 bases, the J end lost 4 bases, and 11 bases lay between the germline ends. This CDR3 has 16 residues. Per the germline V gene, CDR1 is SGHRS and CDR2 is YFSETQ. The CDR3 nucleotides read TGCGCCAGCAGCTTGGGGTTTTCAGCAGGGGCCAACGTCCTGACTTTC. Amino acids: CASSLGFSAGANVLTF. The full variable domain, rest sourced from reference TRBV5-1 and TRBJ2-6, is KAGVTQTPRYLIKTRGQQVTLSCSPISGHRSVSWYQQTPGQGLQFLFEYFSETQRNKGNFPGRFSGRQFSNSRSEMNVSTLELGDSALYLCASSLGFSAGANVLTFGAGSRLTVL.

In its sample, this clonotype was seen a few times. A library prepared for alpha chains yielded this beta chain as an off-target read; its size is of little meaning. The chain recombines TRBV28 with TRBJ2-3; 7 nucleotides line up with TRBD2. Unmatched junction bases numbered 13, after V lost 5 bases and J lost 2 bases. Germline loops: CDR1 MDHEN, CDR2 SYDVKM. This CDR3 has 17 residues. The CDR3 nucleotides read TGTGCCAGCAGTCCTCATATCCGGGGGAGGGTCACAGATACGCAGTATTTT. Its translation is CASSPHIRGRVTDTQYF.

This clonotype was seen many times. This beta chain represents an off-target read in a library built for alpha chains; its size is of limited meaning. The chain combines TRBV20-1 with TRBJ2-3; 14 nucleotides agree with TRBD2. Germline trimming cut 5 bases from V and 11 bases from J; bases unmatched to any gene: 6. The germline CDR1 and CDR2 sequences are DFQATT and SNEGSKA (reference sequence). The CDR3 is 13 amino acids. The CDR3 nucleotides read TGCAGTGCTGACGGGACTAGCGGGAGTAGGCAGTATTTT. Its translation: CSADGTSGSRQYF.

On this clonotype itself: This sequence may be a read error, since a much larger clone differs from it by one base. As an off-target read in a library built for alpha chains, this beta chain has a frequency of little significance. The chain is built from TRBV5-1 and TRBJ1-2; 8 bases are shared with TRBD1. The germline V gene encodes CDR1 SGHRS and CDR2 YFSETQ. CDR3 length: 15 amino acids. The CDR3 DNA reads as TGCGCCAGCAGCGAACGGACAGGGAATGCCTATGGCTACATCTTC. Protein product: CASSERTGNAYGYIF.

This clonotype was found many times. This beta chain turned up in a library designed for alpha chains; as an off-target read, its abundance says little. The V gene is TRBV5-1, the J gene TRBJ2-7; 12 bases line up with TRBD2. Trimming cost V 8 bases and J 5 bases; bases outside gene matches: 8. This CDR3 has 14 amino acids. Germline loops: CDR1 SGHRS, CDR2 YFSETQ. In DNA, the CDR3 is TGCGCCAGTAGTGTGCTAGCGGGAGGGGACGAGCAGTACTTC. This translates into CASSVLAGGDEQYF.

This clonotype was picked up many times. This beta chain represents an off-target read in a library built for alpha chains; its size is of limited meaning. V gene TRBV28 combines with J gene TRBJ2-7; perhaps TRBD2 as D (6 bases). In germline, CDR1 is MDHEN, CDR2 SYDVKM. V was shortened by 6 bases and J by 4 bases, with 10 bases between the two germline ends. The CDR3 runs to 12 residues. The CDR3 nucleotides are TGTGCCAGCAGCCCGGGGGTATACGAGCAGTACTTC. Its protein is CASSPGVYEQYF.

There are many counts of this clonotype. This beta chain came through as a stray read in a library set up for alpha chains, and its size says little. The rearrangement uses TRBV20-1 and TRBJ2-7, with D unresolved. The CDR3 runs to 14 residues. The germline CDR1 and CDR2 sequences are DFQATT and SNEGSKA (reference sequence). The V gene lost 3 bases and the J gene lost 7 bases, with 19 bases spanning the gap. Written as DNA, the CDR3 is TGCAGTGCTAGCGTAGCCTCAGGCACTAAGGAGCAGTACTTC. Amino acid sequence: CSASVASGTKEQYF.

This clonotype was counted many times. This beta chain lies outside the target of a library built for alpha chains; its clone size means little. V usage is TRBV20-1 and J usage is TRBJ1-2; 9 bases map to TRBD1. The V gene end was trimmed by 6 bases and the J gene end by 5 bases; junction bases not matched to a gene: 10. The CDR3 runs 14 residues. Germline CDR1 DFQATT, CDR2 SNEGSKA (reference sequence). This chain's CDR3 is CSAPPGTGWYGYTF. The CDR3 DNA reads as TGCAGTGCCCCCCCCGGGACAGGGTGGTATGGCTACACCTTC.

This clonotype was recorded many times. This beta chain came through as a stray read in a library set up for alpha chains, and its size says little. The chain links TRBV12-3 or TRBV12-4 to TRBJ2-7; D call uncertain. The CDR3 runs to 14 residues. V lost 3 bases, J lost 3 bases, and 12 bases lay in between. In DNA form, the CDR3 reads TGTGCCAGCAGTTTCGGCCAAGGCTACTACGAGCAGTACTTC. It is translated as CASSFGQGYYEQYF.

This clonotype was seen at least ten times. This beta chain lies outside the target of a library built for alpha chains; its clone size means little. V and J are TRBV7-8 and TRBJ1-1, with D possibly matching TRBD1 (5 bases). V shed 1 base and J shed 4 bases, with 19 bases lying between them. The CDR3 consists of 17 residues. The germline CDR1 and CDR2 sequences are SGHVS and FQNEAQ. CDR3: CASSLGTGTPPGTEAFF. The CDR3 region has the DNA TGTGCCAGCAGCTTAGGGACCGGGACCCCTCCGGGCACTGAAGCTTTCTTT. The whole variable domain, remainder taken from reference TRBV7-8 and TRBJ1-1, is GAGVSQSPRYKVAKRGQDVALRCDPISGHVSLFWYQQALGQGPEFLTYFQNEAQLDKSGLPSDRFFAERPEGSVSTLKIQRTQQEDSAVYLCASSLGTGTPPGTEAFFGQGTRLTVV.

Many counts were recorded for this clonotype. Found in a library prepared for alpha chains, this beta chain is an off-target read, and its abundance has little meaning. V gene TRBV6-1 combines with J gene TRBJ1-4; D unresolved. V was cut by 5 bases and J by 5 bases, with 6 bases left in between. Germline assignment: CDR1 MNHNS and CDR2 SASEGT. This CDR3 is 12 amino acids long. CDR3 DNA: TGTGCCAGCAGTTATTCGAATGAAAAACTGTTTTTT. Encoded protein: CASSYSNEKLFF.

This clonotype turned up a few times. This beta chain was picked up by a library intended for alpha chains and is off target, so its count carries little meaning. This chain connects TRBV7-2 to TRBJ1-2, with unresolved D. From germline, CDR1 is SGHTA and CDR2 FQGNSA. Trimming pared 1 base from V and 5 bases from J, leaving 14 bases between. CDR3 size: 15 residues. The CDR3 reads CASSLDPDPIYGYTF. In DNA form, the CDR3 reads TGTGCCAGCAGCTTAGATCCCGATCCCATTTATGGCTACACCTTC.

This clonotype has at least ten counts. This beta chain is an off-target read within a library intended for alpha chains, so its frequency means little. J is TRBJ1-2 and V is TRBV7-8; D is uncertain. Trimming pared 5 bases from V and 3 bases from J, leaving 10 bases between. The CDR3 runs to 13 residues. CDR1 is SGHVS, CDR2 FQNEAQ, per germline. In DNA form, the CDR3 reads TGTGCCAGCAGCCCCGACACCTACTATGGCTACACCTTC. Translating it yields CASSPDTYYGYTF. The full variable domain, rest sourced from reference TRBV7-8 and TRBJ1-2, is GAGVSQSPRYKVAKRGQDVALRCDPISGHVSLFWYQQALGQGPEFLTYFQNEAQLDKSGLPSDRFFAERPEGSVSTLKIQRTQQEDSAVYLCASSPDTYYGYTFGSGTRLTVV.

As to this clonotype: This beta chain is an off-target read within a library intended for alpha chains, so its frequency means little. The V call is TRBV28, the J call TRBJ1-5; the D is unclear. This CDR3 contains 13 residues. Trimming cost V 3 bases and J 4 bases, with 7 bases left between them. Germline V gene sequence: CDR1 MDHEN, CDR2 SYDVKM. CDR3 coding DNA: TGTGCCAGCAGTTTGCCGGAGAATCAGCCCCAGCATTTT. The encoded protein is CASSLPENQPQHF. The variable domain in full, with the rest retrieved from reference TRBV28 and TRBJ1-5, is DVKVTQSSRYLVKRTGEKVFLECVQDMDHENMFWYRQDPGLGLRLIYFSYDVKMKEKGDIPEGYSVSREKKERFSLILESASTNQTSMYLCASSLPENQPQHFGDGTRLSIL.